The 20 T cell receptor beta chains below were found in one sample sequenced in a study of blood T cell repertoires in COVID-19. The table came from immunoSEQ multiplex PCR; TCRdb's copy has only in-frame clones and leaves some out. Of about 270,000 clones in the sample, around 89% are singletons; the top ten hold roughly 2%. Sequencing was carried out using PBMCs or T cells enriched from blood (not recorded which). These receptors were collected from a woman in her sixties in a cohort exposed to, infected with or recovered from COVID-19 (not recorded which).

V is TRBV14 and J is TRBJ2-1, with 14 bases identical to TRBD2. Germline V gives CDR1 SGHDN, CDR2 FVKESK. The V segment lost 2 bases and the J segment 2 bases; nucleotides outside the gene matches: 8. This CDR3 has 19 amino acids. CDR3 protein: CASSQPGLAGARPYNEQFF. The CDR3, as DNA: TGTGCCAGCAGCCAACCGGGACTAGCGGGAGCACGGCCCTACAATGAGCAGTTCTTC.

This rearrangement joins TRBV15 to TRBJ2-3; D not resolved. The germline V gene has CDR1 LNHNV and CDR2 YYDKDF (reference sequence). This CDR3 comprises 15 residues. V gave up 1 base and J gave up 1 base, with 9 bases separating them. The DNA for the CDR3 is TGTGCCACCAGCAGAGGGCTAGATGGCACAGATACGCAGTATTTT. This sequence encodes CATSRGLDGTDTQYF.

V is TRBV14 and J is TRBJ2-7; perhaps TRBD2 as D (5 bases). CDR3 size: 14 residues. V lost 5 bases and J lost 1, with 12 bases in between. Germline-derived CDR1 and CDR2 are SGHDN and FVKESK. The CDR3 bases are TGTGCCAGCAGCAAGATCGGGATTTCCTACGAGCAGTACTTC. This sequence encodes CASSKIGISYEQYF.

This chain links TRBV7-3 with TRBJ2-5, with TRBD2 matching over 9 bases. Germline CDR1 is SGHTA and CDR2 is FQGTGA. The CDR3 extends over 16 amino acids. Germline trimming cut 6 bases from V and 2 bases from J; bases unmatched to any gene: 10. The CDR3, as DNA: TGTGCCAGCAGTCCCTGTTGCGCGGGGGGGCAAGAGACCCAGTACTTC. This codes for CASSPCCAGGQETQYF.

In regard to this clone: The same CDR3 arises from other DNA sequences in this sample as well. The CDR3 DNA reads as TGTGCCAGCAGTTACCGGGGTAGCTCCTACAATGAGCAGTTCTTC. Translation: CASSYRGSSYNEQFF. J is TRBJ2-1 and V is TRBV6-5; a possible D gene is TRBD2 (5 bases). V was shortened by 2 bases and J by 0 bases, with 8 bases between the two germline ends. CDR3 length equals 15 residues. CDR1 is MNHEY, CDR2 SVGAGI, per germline.

The chain carries TRBV15 and TRBJ2-1; 10 bases agree with TRBD2. The germline V gene has CDR1 LNHNV and CDR2 YYDKDF (reference sequence). Trimming removed 5 bases from V and 7 bases from J; junction bases left unmatched: 8. There are 15 residues in the CDR3. The CDR3, as DNA: TGTGCCACCAGCCGTCCTAGCGGGAGTCGGAATGAGCAGTTCTTC. Residues: CATSRPSGSRNEQFF.

The chain is built from TRBV24-1 and TRBJ2-1, with 10 bases lining up with TRBD2. CDR3 length equals 15 residues. The germline V gene has CDR1 KGHDR and CDR2 SFDVKD. The V and J ends lost 7 bases and 4 bases, in that order; junction bases with no gene match: 6. CDR3 bases: TGTGCCACCAGGGCTAGCGGGAGTCTATACAATGAGCAGTTCTTC. This translates into CATRASGSLYNEQFF.

The gene calls are TRBV5-3 and TRBJ2-5; 11 nucleotides agree with TRBD1. TRBV5-3 has ORF status, its function being uncertain. The J segment lost 2 bases and the V segment lost 2 bases, leaving 11 bases of the junction unmatched. The CDR3 contains 18 residues. The CDR3 DNA is TGTGCCAGAAGCTTCATGAGGACAGGGGGCGCATCGCAAGAGACCCAGTACTTC. Translating it yields CARSFMRTGGASQETQYF.

This rearrangement joins TRBV14 to TRBJ2-5; no firm D call. V was trimmed by 0 bases and J by 5 bases, leaving 10 bases between them. Germline V lookup: CDR1 SGHDN, CDR2 FVKESK. The CDR3 is 14 amino acids. The CDR3 DNA is TGTGCCAGCAGCCAAGATGGTAGCTGGGAGACCCAGTACTTC. Translation: CASSQDGSWETQYF.

The rearrangement links TRBV19 to TRBJ1-2; 10 bases are shared with TRBD1. With 1 base clipped from V and 1 base from J, the junction kept 9 bases outside the gene matches. This CDR3 spans 18 amino acids. From germline, CDR1 is LNHDA and CDR2 SQIVND (reference sequence). DNA for the CDR3: TGTGCCAGTAGTATAGGGGGACAGGGGACGGCACTTAACTATGGCTACACCTTC. It encodes CASSIGGQGTALNYGYTF.

The rearrangement uses TRBV18 and TRBJ2-2; D is undetermined. Germline CDR1 KGHSH, CDR2 LQKENI. This CDR3 comprises 18 residues. V lost 4 bases, J lost 3 bases, and 21 bases lay in between. The CDR3 is CASSRFSSGGMDTGELFF. Here the CDR3 DNA reads TGTGCCAGCTCACGCTTTAGTTCCGGTGGTATGGACACCGGGGAGCTGTTTTTT.

The chain combines TRBV9 with TRBJ2-2; 10 bases fit TRBD2. Germline loops: CDR1 SGDLS, CDR2 YYNGEE. Trimming removed 3 bases from V and 5 bases from J; junction bases left unmatched: 4. The CDR3 spans 15 residues. CDR3 sequence reads: CASSALAGATGELFF. CDR3 DNA: TGTGCCAGCAGCGCTCTAGCGGGAGCGACCGGGGAGCTGTTTTTT.

The chain recombines TRBV27 with TRBJ2-1, with 8 nucleotides matching TRBD1. The CDR3 sequence is 15 residues long. After removal of 7 bases from V and 4 bases from J, the junction contained 9 bases not matched to a gene. The germline V gene encodes CDR1 MNHEY and CDR2 SMNVEV (reference sequence). In DNA, the CDR3 is TGTGCCAGCACCTCCCAGGGGGCTCAGTACAATGAGCAGTTCTTC. This gives the protein CASTSQGAQYNEQFF.

As to this clone: Other DNA sequences from this sample encode an identical CDR3 as well. This chain joins TRBV28 and TRBJ2-7; TRBD2 might be the D (6 bases). Per germline, CDR1 MDHEN and CDR2 SYDVKM. V lost 3 bases to trimming and J lost 3 bases, with 12 bases between them. The CDR3 contains 14 residues. The CDR3 DNA reads as TGTGCCAGCAGTTTGGGGGGACGGGTCTACGAGCAGTACTTC. This encodes CASSLGGRVYEQYF.

This chain links TRBV4-1 with TRBJ2-7; D is undetermined. Trimming took 1 base from V and 2 from J, leaving 18 bases between them. This CDR3 has 17 amino acids. Germline lookup yields CDR1 MGHRA and CDR2 YSYEKL. CDR3 in amino acids: CASSQVNVGVRPYEQYF. CDR3 in DNA: TGCGCCAGCAGCCAAGTAAACGTTGGAGTTAGACCCTACGAGCAGTACTTC.

The rearrangement uses TRBV4-1 and TRBJ1-2, with 7 bases fitting TRBD1. V shed 3 bases and J 2 bases; nucleotides not matched to a gene: 9. Looked up from germline, CDR1 is MGHRA and CDR2 is YSYEKL. There are 16 residues in the CDR3. The CDR3 nucleotides are TGCGCCAGCAGCCAGCCGACAGGGAACAGAAACTATGGCTACACCTTC. It translates to CASSQPTGNRNYGYTF.

The chain recombines TRBV2 with TRBJ1-5, with TRBD1 matching 7 bases. This CDR3 spans 13 amino acids. V shed 3 bases, J shed 7 bases, and the junction held 3 bases outside the gene matches. CDR1 and CDR2 from the germline V gene are SNHLY and FYNNEI. The CDR3 DNA is TGTGCCAGCAGTGACAGGGGGAGGCAGCCCCAGCATTTT. Its translation is CASSDRGRQPQHF.

V usage is TRBV6-5 and J usage is TRBJ2-7; 12 bases align to TRBD2. This CDR3 region has 15 residues. From germline, CDR1 is MNHEY and CDR2 SVGAGI. J gave up 6 bases and V 6 bases, and 9 bases lay outside the gene matches. The CDR3 is CASRTLAGGPGEQYF. In DNA form, the CDR3 reads TGTGCCAGCAGGACTCTAGCGGGAGGGCCTGGCGAGCAGTACTTC.

This clone was detected once. The chain combines TRBV7-8 with TRBJ1-5, with a tentative D call TRBD1 (5 bases). This CDR3 spans 18 amino acids. Germline V gene sequence: CDR1 SGHVS, CDR2 FQNEAQ. V lost 2 bases, J lost 6 bases, and 23 bases lay in between. This chain's CDR3 is CASSLTIGGREGFQPQHF. DNA for the CDR3: TGTGCCAGCAGCTTAACGATTGGCGGCAGGGAGGGATTTCAGCCCCAGCATTTT.

This chain joins TRBV5-4 and TRBJ2-5; 9 nucleotides match TRBD1. V shed 4 bases, J shed 4 bases, and the junction held 2 bases outside the gene matches. Germline lookup yields CDR1 SGHNT and CDR2 YYREEE (reference sequence). The length of the CDR3 is 13 residues. The CDR3 nucleotides read TGTGCCAGCAGCGGGACAGGGCGAGAGACCCAGTACTTC. Translating it yields CASSGTGRETQYF.